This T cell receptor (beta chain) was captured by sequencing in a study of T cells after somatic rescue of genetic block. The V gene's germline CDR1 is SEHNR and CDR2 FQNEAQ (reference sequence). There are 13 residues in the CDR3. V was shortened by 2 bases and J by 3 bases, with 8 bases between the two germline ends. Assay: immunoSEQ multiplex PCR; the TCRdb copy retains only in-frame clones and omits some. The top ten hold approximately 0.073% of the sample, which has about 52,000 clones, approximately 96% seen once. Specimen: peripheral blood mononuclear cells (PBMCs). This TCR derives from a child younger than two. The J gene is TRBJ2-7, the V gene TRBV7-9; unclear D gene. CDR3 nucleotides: TGTGCCAGCAGCTTACATCCCTACTACGAGCAGTACTTC. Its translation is CASSLHPYYEQYF.